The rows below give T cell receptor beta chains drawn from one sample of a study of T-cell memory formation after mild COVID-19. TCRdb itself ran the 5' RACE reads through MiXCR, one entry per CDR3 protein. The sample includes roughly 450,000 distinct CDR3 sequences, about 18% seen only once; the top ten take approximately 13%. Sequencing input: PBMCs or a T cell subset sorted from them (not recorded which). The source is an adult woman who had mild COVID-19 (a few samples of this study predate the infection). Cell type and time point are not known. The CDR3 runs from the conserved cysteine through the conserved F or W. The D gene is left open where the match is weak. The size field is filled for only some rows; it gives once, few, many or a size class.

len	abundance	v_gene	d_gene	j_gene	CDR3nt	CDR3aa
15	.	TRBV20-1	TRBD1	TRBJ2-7	TGCAGTGCTTTCCGACAGGGCGACCTACGTTACGAGCAGTACTTC	CSAFRQGDLRYEQYF
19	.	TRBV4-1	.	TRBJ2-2	TGCGCCAGCAGCCAAGATCGCCAGGGAAGGGCGGGGAGCACCGGGGAGCTGTTTTTT	CASSQDRQGRAGSTGELFF
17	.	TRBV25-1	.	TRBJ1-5	TGTGCCAGCAGTGAATATGGGGCAGGACGGGACAATCAGCCCCAGCATTTT	CASSEYGAGRDNQPQHF
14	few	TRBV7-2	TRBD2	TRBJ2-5	TGTGCCAGCAGCCGAGCGGGGACCCAAGAGACCCAGTACTTC	CASSRAGTQETQYF
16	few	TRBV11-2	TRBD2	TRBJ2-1	TGTGCCAGCAGCTGGCAGACTAGCGGGAAACGCAATGAGCAGTTCTTC	CASSWQTSGKRNEQFF
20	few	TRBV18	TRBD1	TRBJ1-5	TGTGCCAGCTCACTCTATGGACAGGGGGCAAAATCGGGTAGCAATCAGCCCCAGCATTTT	CASSLYGQGAKSGSNQPQHF
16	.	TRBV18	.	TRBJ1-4	TGTGCCAGCTCACCGACGGCGGGGGAAATGGCAGAAAAACTGTTTTTT	CASSPTAGEMAEKLFF
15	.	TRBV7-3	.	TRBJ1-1	TGTGCCAGCAGCTTAGAACCGACAGTAGCGACTGAAGCTTTCTTT	CASSLEPTVATEAFF
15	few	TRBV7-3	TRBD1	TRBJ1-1	TGTGCCAGCAGCCCGGGACAGGGAAGTTGGACTGAAGCTTTCTTT	CASSPGQGSWTEAFF
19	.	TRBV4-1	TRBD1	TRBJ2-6	TGCGCCAGCAGCCAAGATCAGGGACAGGGCTACTCTGGGGCCAACGTCCTGACTTTC	CASSQDQGQGYSGANVLTF
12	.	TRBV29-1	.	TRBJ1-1	TGCAGCGTTGAAAGGTTGAACACTGAAGCTTTCTTT	CSVERLNTEAFF
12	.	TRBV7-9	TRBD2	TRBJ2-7	TGTGCCAGCAGCGTCCCGGGGGGCGAGCAGTACTTC	CASSVPGGEQYF
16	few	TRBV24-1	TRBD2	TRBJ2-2	TGTGCCACCAGTGATGGACTAGCGGAAAACACCGGGGAGCTGTTTTTT	CATSDGLAENTGELFF
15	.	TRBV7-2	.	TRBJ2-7	TGTGCCAGCAGCTTAAATAGCGGTGGGTCCTACGAGCAGTACTTC	CASSLNSGGSYEQYF
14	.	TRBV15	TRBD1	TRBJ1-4	TGTGCCACCAGCGAGACAGGGGGCCGGGAAAAACTGTTTTTT	CATSETGGREKLFF
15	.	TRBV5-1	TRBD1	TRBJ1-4	TGCGCCAGCAGCCTACTCGAGGGGGCATCGGAAAAACTGTTTTTT	CASSLLEGASEKLFF
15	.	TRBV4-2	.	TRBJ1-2	TGTGCCAGCAGCCAAGTGAATGGGGGAAACTATGGCTACACCTTC	CASSQVNGGNYGYTF
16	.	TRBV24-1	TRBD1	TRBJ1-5	TGTGCCACCAGTGATTCGACAGGGGGAAGCAATCAGCCCCAGCATTTT	CATSDSTGGSNQPQHF
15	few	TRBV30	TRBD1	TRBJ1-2	TGTGCCTGGAGTACTGGACAGGGGACCAACTATGGCTACACCTTC	CAWSTGQGTNYGYTF
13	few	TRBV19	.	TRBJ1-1	TGTGCCAGTACCCTCCAGGGTTCGACTGAAGCTTTCTTT	CASTLQGSTEAFF
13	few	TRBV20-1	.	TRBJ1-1	TGCAGTGCTAGAGATGAACAGAACGTTGAAGCTTTCTTT	CSARDEQNVEAFF
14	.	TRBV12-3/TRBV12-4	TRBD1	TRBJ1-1	TGTGCCAGCACCCAGGGACAGAGAAACACTGAAGCTTTCTTT	CASTQGQRNTEAFF
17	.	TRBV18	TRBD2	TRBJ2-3	TGTGCCAGCTCACCACCGTGGGGACTAGCGGACACAGATACGCAGTATTTT	CASSPPWGLADTDTQYF
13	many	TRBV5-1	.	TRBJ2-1	TGCGCCAGCAGCCGGGACACATACAATGAGCAGTTCTTC	CASSRDTYNEQFF
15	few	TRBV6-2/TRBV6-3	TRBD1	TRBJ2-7	TGTGCCAGCAGTCTGGACAGGGACGCCTCCTACGAGCAGTACTTC	CASSLDRDASYEQYF
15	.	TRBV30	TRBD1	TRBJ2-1	TGTGCCTGGAGTGGGGGGACAGGGGGCCTCTATGAGCAGTTCTTC	CAWSGGTGGLYEQFF
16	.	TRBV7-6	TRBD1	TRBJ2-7	TGTGCCAGCAGCTCCGAATGGACAGGGGAAACCTACGAGCAGTACTTC	CASSSEWTGETYEQYF
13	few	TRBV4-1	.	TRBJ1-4	TGCGCCAGCAGCCAAGGGCTTCCTCTGGGGCTGTTTTTT	CASSQGLPLGLFF
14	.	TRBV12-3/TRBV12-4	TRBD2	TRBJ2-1	TGTGCCAGCAGTTTAGGACTAGCTTACGGTGAGCAGTTCTTC	CASSLGLAYGEQFF
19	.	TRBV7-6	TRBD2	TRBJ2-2	TGTGCCAGCAGCTTAGTGACCTTAGCGGGAGCCCTAGGGACCGGGGAGCTGTTTTTT	CASSLVTLAGALGTGELFF
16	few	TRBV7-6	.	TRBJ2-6	TGTGCCAGCAGCTTAGCGGAGTGGGCTGGGGCCAACGTCCTGACTTTC	CASSLAEWAGANVLTF
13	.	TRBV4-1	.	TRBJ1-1	TGCGCCAGCAGCCAAGATCACTTGCCTGAAGCTTTCTTT	CASSQDHLPEAFF
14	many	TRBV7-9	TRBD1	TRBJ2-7	TGTGCCAGCAGCTCCCAGGGACAGGACTACGAGCAGTACTTC	CASSSQGQDYEQYF
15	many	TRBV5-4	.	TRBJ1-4	TGTGCCAGCAGCTACAACCGGGCCTTGAATGAAAAACTGTTTTTT	CASSYNRALNEKLFF
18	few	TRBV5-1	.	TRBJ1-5	TGCGCCAGCAGCTTGGAGGGATTGGGAGTCAATCGAAATCAGCCCCAGCATTTT	CASSLEGLGVNRNQPQHF
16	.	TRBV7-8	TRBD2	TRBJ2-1	TGTGCCAGCAGCCATGGACTAGCGGACCCCTACAATGAGCAGTTCTTC	CASSHGLADPYNEQFF
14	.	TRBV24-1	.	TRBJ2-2	TGTGCCACCAGTGGTAGCGGTCGGGCCGGGGAGCTGTTTTTT	CATSGSGRAGELFF
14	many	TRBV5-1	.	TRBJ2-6	TGTGCCAGCAGTCTGAGCTCTGGGGCCAACGTCCTGACTTTC	CASSLSSGANVLTF
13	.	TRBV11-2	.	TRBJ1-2	TGTGCCAGCAGTACCGACCGACGTTATGGCTACACCTTC	CASSTDRRYGYTF
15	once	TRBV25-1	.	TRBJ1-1	TGTGCCAGCAGTGAATGGTCCCAGGGGAGTACTGAAGCTTTCTTT	CASSEWSQGSTEAFF
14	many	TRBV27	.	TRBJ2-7	TGTGCCAGCAAGGAAAGGGGGGCGGTCTACGAGCAGTACTTC	CASKERGAVYEQYF
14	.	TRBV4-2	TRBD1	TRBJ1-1	TGTGCCAGCAGCACCCCCCGGGACAGGGGACAAGCTTTCTTT	CASSTPRDRGQAFF
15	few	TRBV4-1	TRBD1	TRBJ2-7	TGCGCCAGCAGCCACTCAGAAGACAGGGGGTACGAGCAGTACTTC	CASSHSEDRGYEQYF
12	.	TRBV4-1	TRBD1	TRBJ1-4	TGCGCCAGCAGCCAAGGACCGGGACAGCTGTTTTTT	CASSQGPGQLFF
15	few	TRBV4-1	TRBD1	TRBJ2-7	TGCGCCAGCAGCCAGCCTAGGGCAGGGGGCGTCGAGCAGTACTTC	CASSQPRAGGVEQYF
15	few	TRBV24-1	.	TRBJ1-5	TGTGCCACCAGTGACCCCCGACAGCCCAATCAGCCCCAGCATTTT	CATSDPRQPNQPQHF
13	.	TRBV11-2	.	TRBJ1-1	TGTGCCAGCAGCCGCTGGGGAACAGGTGAAGCTTTCTTT	CASSRWGTGEAFF
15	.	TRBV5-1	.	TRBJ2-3	TGCGCCAGCAGCCCTGGACCCCCCTCCACAGATACGCAGTATTTT	CASSPGPPSTDTQYF
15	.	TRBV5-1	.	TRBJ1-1	TGCGCCAGCAGCTTGGCCGCCCGACGGGACACTGAAGCTTTCTTT	CASSLAARRDTEAFF
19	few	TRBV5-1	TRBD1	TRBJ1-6	TGCGCCAGCAGCGCCCAGGGGGGGACAGCAAGCTCCTATAATTCACCCCTCCACTTT	CASSAQGGTASSYNSPLHF
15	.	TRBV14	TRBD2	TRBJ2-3	TGTGCCAGCCTTAACACTAGCGGGACTACAGATACGCAGTATTTT	CASLNTSGTTDTQYF
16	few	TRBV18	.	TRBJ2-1	TGTGCCAGCTCACCAGAGTCTTGGGGATCGTTCAATGAGCAGTTCTTC	CASSPESWGSFNEQFF
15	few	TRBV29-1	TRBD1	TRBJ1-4	TGCAGCGTCACCAGAGGACAGGGGCCTAATGAAAAACTGTTTTTT	CSVTRGQGPNEKLFF
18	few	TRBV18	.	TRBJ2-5	TGTGCCAGCTCACCATGGTCAGGGGAGAACGTCCGAGACAAGACCCAGTACTTC	CASSPWSGENVRDKTQYF
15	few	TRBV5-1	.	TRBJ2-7	TGCGCCAGCAGCTTGGCCGACACGGACCCCTACGAGCAGTACTTC	CASSLADTDPYEQYF
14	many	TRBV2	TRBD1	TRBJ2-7	TGTGCCAGCAGTGAACAGGGGGCTTCCTACGAGCAGTACTTC	CASSEQGASYEQYF
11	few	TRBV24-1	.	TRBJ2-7	TGTGCCACCAGTAGGGGAGGCGAGCAGTACTTC	CATSRGGEQYF
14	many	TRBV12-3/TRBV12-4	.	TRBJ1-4	TGTGCCAGCAGACCGGGACAACGGAATGAAAAACTGTTTTTT	CASRPGQRNEKLFF